This passage covers 6 T cell receptor beta chains from one sample sequenced in a study of T-cell memory formation after mild COVID-19. TCRdb reprocessed the 5' RACE reads via MiXCR and lists one record per CDR3 protein. The table records under 550,000 distinct CDR3 sequences, 18% of them present only once. Sequences were obtained from PBMCs or a T cell subset sorted from them (not recorded which). The receptors were gathered from an adult woman who had mild COVID-19 (a few samples of this study predate the infection). Cell type and time point are not known.

This clonotype was detected a few times. The chain joins TRBV10-3 to TRBJ2-5; no firm D call. The V end lost 7 bases, the J end lost 4 bases, and 19 bases lay between the germline ends. The CDR3 has 15 amino acids. Looked up from germline, CDR1 is ENHRY and CDR2 is SYGVKD. CDR3 DNA sequence: TGTGCCATCAAGTCGGACCGAGGATTTAGAGAGACCCAGTACTTC. It is translated as CAIKSDRGFRETQYF.

The chain carries TRBV9 and TRBJ2-1, with a possible D match to TRBD2 (5 bases). This CDR3 comprises 14 residues. Germline CDR1 SGDLS, CDR2 YYNGEE. Trimming stripped 4 bases from V and 3 bases from J, with 11 bases between. This chain's CDR3 is CASSPGILYNEQFF. The CDR3 nucleotides read TGTGCCAGCAGCCCGGGGATACTCTACAATGAGCAGTTCTTC.

This clonotype was observed a few times. The genes are TRBV2 and TRBJ1-2, with 8 bases aligning to TRBD1. The CDR3 loop spans 15 amino acids. The V and J ends lost 6 bases and 6 bases, in that order; junction bases with no gene match: 12. Germline V CDR1 and CDR2: SNHLY, FYNNEI. The CDR3 bases are TGTGCCAGCAGCGGGGACAGGTCTTTGGCGAATGGCTACACCTTC. Its protein product is CASSGDRSLANGYTF. The full variable domain, in which reference TRBV2 and TRBJ1-2 provide the parts outside the CDR3, is EPEVTQTPSHQVTQMGQEVILRCVPISNHLYFYWYRQILGQKVEFLVSFYNNEISEKSEIFDDQFSVERPDGSNFTLKIRSTKLEDSAMYFCASSGDRSLANGYTFGSGTRLTVV.

The table lists this clonotype with a few counts. The rearrangement links TRBV20-1 to TRBJ2-3; D is possibly TRBD1 or TRBD2 (6 bases each). The CDR3 spans 16 residues. V lost 3 bases and J 2 bases, leaving 18 bases between the germline ends. Germline assignment: CDR1 DFQATT and CDR2 SNEGSKA (reference sequence). The CDR3 loop reads CSARMGGHPFTDTQYF. CDR3 in DNA: TGCAGTGCTAGGATGGGGGGCCACCCCTTCACAGATACGCAGTATTTT.

V usage is TRBV6-2 or TRBV6-3 and J usage is TRBJ2-3; the D is unclear. The CDR3 spans 14 residues. From germline, CDR1 is MNHEY and CDR2 SVGEGT. The germline V and J ends were trimmed by 6 bases and 0 bases, with 10 bases remaining between them. CDR3 region: CASRLGLSTDTQYF. The CDR3 DNA is TGTGCCAGCAGACTGGGTCTCAGCACAGATACGCAGTATTTT.

The chain is built from TRBV9 and TRBJ2-2; D not certain. Trimming shortened V by 2 bases and J by 3 bases, and 8 bases separated the two germline ends. This CDR3 contains 14 residues. Germline CDR1 reads SGDLS; CDR2 reads YYNGEE. The CDR3: CASSVVSDTGELFF. The DNA for the CDR3 is TGTGCCAGCAGCGTGGTGAGTGACACCGGGGAGCTGTTTTTT.